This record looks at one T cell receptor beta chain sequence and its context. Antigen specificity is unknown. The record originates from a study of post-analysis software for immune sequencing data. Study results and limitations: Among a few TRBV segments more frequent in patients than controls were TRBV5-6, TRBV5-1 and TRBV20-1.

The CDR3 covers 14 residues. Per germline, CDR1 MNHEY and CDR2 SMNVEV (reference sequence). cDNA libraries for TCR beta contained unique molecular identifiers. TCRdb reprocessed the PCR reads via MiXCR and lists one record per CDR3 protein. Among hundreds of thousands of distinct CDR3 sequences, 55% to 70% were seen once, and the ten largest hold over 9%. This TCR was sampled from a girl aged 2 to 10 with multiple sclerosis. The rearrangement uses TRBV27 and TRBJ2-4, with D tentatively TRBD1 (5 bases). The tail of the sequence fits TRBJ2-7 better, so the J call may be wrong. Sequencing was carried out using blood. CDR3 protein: CASSEIDRPYEQYF. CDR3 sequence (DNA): TGTGCCAGCAGTGAAATCGACAGACCCTACGAGCAGTACTTC.